The clone carrying this T cell receptor (beta chain) is medium-sized by share. What it binds is not known. The data are from a study of vaccination and CD4 T cells after COVID-19. Study as a whole: Drawing of post-COVID samples took place a median roughly 95 days after diagnosis (range 35 to 161). Cells received overlapping spike peptides from SARS-CoV-2, HCoV-NL63, HCoV-OC43 and HCoV-229E as stimulation.

Treatment defined: roughly 10-day PBMC culture with coronavirus spike peptide pools or control peptides (ViraFEST assay). Alongside about 10 IU/ml IL-2 and 7.5 to 10 ug/ml peptide pools, PBMCs were cultured at some 1.9 million per well. Findings of the study overall: The appearance of a median approximately 90% of reactive clones in convalescent patients occurred only post-vaccination.

CDR1 and CDR2 from the germline V gene are LGHNT and FRNRAP. Trimming pared 4 bases from V and 4 bases from J, leaving 16 bases between. The CDR3 runs to 15 residues. The Oncomine TCR Beta short-read assay generated sequence data from the DNA of cultured CD4+ T cells. One entry per CDR3 protein, called by TCRdb with MiXCR from the PCR reads. The sample shows approximately 4,500 distinct CDR3 sequences, roughly a fifth of them seen only once. V is TRBV12-5 and J is TRBJ1-1, with D unclear. The sequence was collected from a human donor who had recovered from COVID-19. The source material was CD4+ T cells from blood, cultured in vitro. The CDR3 reads CASGSGRGTGTEAFF. DNA for the CDR3: TGTGCTAGTGGTTCTGGTCGGGGAACGGGCACTGAAGCTTTCTTT.